This is a list of T cell receptor beta chains from one sample in a study of T cells in Graves' hyperthyroidism and ophthalmopathy. One entry per CDR3 protein results from TCRdb running MiXCR on the multiplex PCR reads. The sample lists a few hundred thousand distinct CDR3 sequences, about 15% occurring once. Sequencing used blood. These receptors were taken from a woman between 18 and 30 years old with Graves' hyperthyroidism that later progressed to Graves' ophthalmopathy. Both conserved end residues are part of each CDR3. A D gene is named only where the DNA matches it firmly. The size of a clone is reported for some rows only, either as once, few or many, or as a class for expanded clones.

clone size: few
D gene: NA
J gene: TRBJ2-3
V gene: TRBV9
CDR3 protein: CASTKGGTDTQYF
CDR3 DNA: TGTGCCAGCACGAAGGGGGGCACAGATACGCAGTATTTT

clone size: few
D gene: NA
J gene: TRBJ1-2
V gene: TRBV28
CDR3 protein: CASSLPGRDYGYTF
CDR3 DNA: TGTGCCAGCAGTTTGCCGGGGAGGGACTATGGCTACACCTTC

clone size: NA
D gene: NA
J gene: TRBJ1-1
V gene: TRBV28
CDR3 protein: CASSLRADVNTEAFF
CDR3 DNA: TGTGCCAGCAGTTTAAGGGCAGACGTGAACACTGAAGCTTTCTTT

clone size: few
D gene: NA
J gene: TRBJ2-2
V gene: TRBV28
CDR3 protein: CASSFFPGGELFF
CDR3 DNA: TGTGCCAGCAGTTTCTTCCCGGGGGGGGAGCTGTTTTTT

clone size: many
D gene: NA
J gene: TRBJ2-7
V gene: TRBV9
CDR3 protein: CASTRTGRGEQYF
CDR3 DNA: TGTGCCAGCACCAGGACGGGCCGCGGCGAGCAGTACTTC

clone size: NA
D gene: NA
J gene: TRBJ2-7
V gene: TRBV2
CDR3 protein: CASTGGREQYF
CDR3 DNA: TGTGCCAGCACTGGGGGGCGCGAGCAGTACTTC

clone size: NA
D gene: TRBD1
J gene: TRBJ1-2
V gene: TRBV11-2
CDR3 protein: CASSLGGGTGLFYGYTF
CDR3 DNA: TGTGCCAGCAGCTTAGGGGGCGGGACAGGGCTCTTCTATGGCTACACCTTC

clone size: NA
D gene: NA
J gene: TRBJ2-1
V gene: TRBV19
CDR3 protein: CASSPSGYYNEQFF
CDR3 DNA: TGTGCCAGTAGTCCAAGCGGGTACTACAATGAGCAGTTCTTC

clone size: many
D gene: NA
J gene: TRBJ2-1
V gene: TRBV28
CDR3 protein: CASSLSVGGLGNEQFF
CDR3 DNA: TGTGCCAGCAGTTTATCGGTGGGGGGTTTGGGAAATGAGCAGTTCTTC

clone size: many
D gene: TRBD1
J gene: TRBJ1-1
V gene: TRBV2
CDR3 protein: CASRTTGGTEAFF
CDR3 DNA: TGTGCCAGCAGAACCACAGGGGGCACTGAAGCTTTCTTT